Below, 18 T cell receptor beta chains from the same sample are listed, as sequenced in a study of blood T cell repertoires in COVID-19. Only in-frame clones appear in the TCRdb table, and some are missing; sequencing was by immunoSEQ multiplex PCR. The table lists 70,000 or so clones, about nine tenths of them singletons. The source material was peripheral blood. The source of these receptors is a woman aged 18-29 years with acute or convalescent COVID-19.

The V call is TRBV28, the J call TRBJ1-2; 7 nucleotides agree with TRBD1. Germline CDR1 is MDHEN and CDR2 is SYDVKM. This CDR3 region has 12 residues. J gave up 4 bases and V 6 bases, and 2 bases lay outside the gene matches. DNA of the CDR3: TGTGCCAGCAGCCGGACAGGCTATGGCTACACCTTC. The encoded protein is CASSRTGYGYTF.

The chain carries TRBV3-1 (or the pseudogene TRBV3-2) and TRBJ2-3; 7 nucleotides match TRBD1. The germline V gene has CDR1 LGHDT and CDR2 YNNKEL (reference sequence). Trimming at V came to 4 bases and at J to 0 bases, leaving 7 bases not matched to a gene. CDR3 length: 16 residues. CDR3 coding DNA: TGTGCCAGCAGCCCTCGACAGGGACCAAGCACAGATACGCAGTATTTT. Protein product: CASSPRQGPSTDTQYF.

The chain links TRBV2 to TRBJ1-2; the D gene is possibly TRBD1 (5 bases). Germline lookup yields CDR1 SNHLY and CDR2 FYNNEI. V was pared by 6 bases and J by 8 bases, with 13 bases between. This CDR3 region has 12 residues. CDR3 amino acids: CASSLRVPGYTF. The CDR3 region has the DNA TGTGCCAGCAGCCTCAGGGTTCCCGGCTACACCTTC.

The chain combines TRBV5-4 with TRBJ2-7; 9 bases line up with TRBD2. Trimming took 0 bases from V and 7 from J; bases not matched to a gene: 8. From germline, CDR1 is SGHNT and CDR2 YYREEE (reference sequence). The CDR3 covers 15 residues. CDR3 sequence: CASSLGSGGEGEQYF. The CDR3 region has the DNA TGTGCCAGCAGCTTGGGTAGCGGGGGCGAAGGGGAGCAGTACTTC.

This rearrangement joins TRBV4-3 to TRBJ1-5, with D possibly TRBD1 on 5 matching bases. V lost 0 bases to trimming and J lost 6 bases, with 9 bases between them. Germline V gene data show CDR1 as LGHNA and CDR2 as YSLEER. The CDR3 runs 14 residues. CDR3 DNA: TGCGCCAGCAGCCAAGATCAGGGATTTCAGCCCCAGCATTTT. Its protein product is CASSQDQGFQPQHF.

This clone was counted a single time. This chain uses TRBV7-9 with TRBJ1-1; the D is unclear. Germline lookup yields CDR1 SEHNR and CDR2 FQNEAQ (reference sequence). The CDR3 has 14 amino acids. The V gene lost 5 bases and the J gene lost 0 bases, with 10 bases spanning the gap. The CDR3 loop reads CASSPDNMNTEAFF. In DNA form, the CDR3 reads TGTGCCAGCAGCCCCGACAACATGAACACTGAAGCTTTCTTT.

This chain uses TRBV30 with TRBJ2-3, with a weak D call TRBD2 (6 bases). Per the germline V gene, CDR1 is GTSNPN and CDR2 is SVGIG (reference sequence). Trimming removed 1 base at V and 8 bases at J, with 10 bases between. CDR3 length: 12 residues. The CDR3 DNA is TGTGCCTGGAGTGCCCGGGGAGGTACGCAGTATTTT. Translation: CAWSARGGTQYF. Complete variable domain (other parts from reference TRBV30 and TRBJ2-3): SQTIHQWPATLVQPVGSPLSLECTVEGTSNPNLYWYRQAAGRGLQLLFYSVGIGQISSEVPQNLSASRPQDRQFILSSKKLLLSDSGFYLCAWSARGGTQYFGPGTRLTVL.

The chain combines TRBV5-1 with TRBJ2-3; TRBD1 matches 8 bases. Per the germline V gene, CDR1 is SGHRS and CDR2 is YFSETQ. CDR3 length: 14 amino acids. The V segment lost 2 bases and the J segment 2 bases; nucleotides outside the gene matches: 1. CDR3 in amino acids: CASSLQGVTDTQYF. The DNA of the CDR3 is TGCGCCAGCAGCTTACAGGGGGTCACAGATACGCAGTATTTT.

The rearrangement links TRBV7-2 to TRBJ1-6; 8 nucleotides align to TRBD1. Germline values: CDR1 SGHTA, CDR2 FQGNSA. V gave up 2 bases and J gave up 7 bases; unmatched junction bases: 4. CDR3 size: 15 residues. The chain's CDR3 is CASSLSGQGNSPLHF. CDR3 DNA: TGTGCCAGCAGCTTATCTGGACAGGGCAATTCACCCCTCCACTTT. The variable domain in full, with the rest retrieved from reference TRBV7-2 and TRBJ1-6, is GAGVSQSPSNKVTEKGKDVELRCDPISGHTALYWYRQSLGQGLEFLIYFQGNSAPDKSGLPSDRFSAERTGGSVSTLTIQRTQQEDSAVYLCASSLSGQGNSPLHFGNGTRLTVT.

This chain joins TRBV29-1 and TRBJ2-5; a possible D gene is TRBD1 (7 bases). V was shortened by 6 bases and J by 1 base, with 12 bases between the two germline ends. Per the germline V gene, CDR1 is SQVTM and CDR2 is ANQGSEA. The CDR3 runs 13 residues. The CDR3 DNA is TGCAGCGTGAACAGGGGACTCCAAGAGACCCAGTACTTC. Amino acid sequence: CSVNRGLQETQYF.

This chain uses TRBV6-1 with TRBJ1-3; D possibly corresponds to TRBD1 (6 bases). CDR3 length equals 14 residues. V lost 3 bases and J lost 4, with 10 bases in between. CDR1 and CDR2 from the germline V gene are MNHNS and SASEGT. This CDR3 is CASSDGGAGNTIYF. As DNA, the CDR3 is TGTGCCAGCAGTGATGGGGGCGCCGGAAACACCATATATTTT.

The chain joins TRBV24-1 to TRBJ1-5; D is undetermined. Germline values: CDR1 KGHDR, CDR2 SFDVKD. V shed 0 bases and J shed 8 bases, with 16 bases lying between them. CDR3 size: 16 residues. CDR3 in amino acids: CATSDLHQEGLKPQHF. The DNA of the CDR3 is TGTGCCACCAGTGATTTGCATCAGGAGGGATTGAAGCCCCAGCATTTT.

The chain carries TRBV28 and TRBJ1-2; 7 nucleotides agree with TRBD1. This CDR3 has 15 amino acids. CDR1 MDHEN and CDR2 SYDVKM come from the germline V gene. After removal of 5 bases from V and 3 bases from J, the junction contained 9 bases not matched to a gene. CDR3 amino acids: CASSPGTEEDYGYTF. The DNA for the CDR3 is TGTGCCAGCAGTCCCGGGACAGAAGAGGACTATGGCTACACCTTC.

The V gene is TRBV27, the J gene TRBJ1-5; the D gene is possibly TRBD1 (5 bases). V lost 6 bases and J lost 5, with 11 bases in between. Germline V gives CDR1 MNHEY, CDR2 SMNVEV (reference sequence). The CDR3 totals 13 residues. This CDR3 reads CASRGGSYQPQHF. Here the CDR3 DNA reads TGTGCCAGCAGGGGGGGATCTTATCAGCCCCAGCATTTT.

The chain combines TRBV9 with TRBJ2-7, with a possible D match to TRBD2 (6 bases). V was clipped by 5 bases and J by 3 bases, with 9 bases between them. The CDR3 is 12 residues long. CDR1 SGDLS and CDR2 YYNGEE come from the germline V gene. CDR3 region: CASSRGGYEQYF. As DNA, the CDR3 is TGTGCCAGCAGTAGGGGAGGCTACGAGCAGTACTTC. Based on the CDR3 plus reference TRBV9 and TRBJ2-7, the full variable domain is DSGVTQTPKHLITATGQRVTLRCSPRSGDLSVYWYQQSLDQGLQFLIQYYNGEERAKGNILERFSAQQFPDLHSELNLSSLELGDSALYFCASSRGGYEQYFGPGTRLTVT.

V usage is TRBV7-9 and J usage is TRBJ2-2; 9 nucleotides match TRBD1. J gave up 0 bases and V 5 bases, and 1 base lay outside the gene matches. The CDR3 totals 15 residues. Germline V gene data show CDR1 as SEHNR and CDR2 as FQNEAQ (reference sequence). The CDR3 DNA sequence: TGTGCCAGCAGCCGGGACAGGGCGAACACCGGGGAGCTGTTTTTT. It translates to CASSRDRANTGELFF.

The chain joins TRBV29-1 to TRBJ1-2, with TRBD1 identical over 7 bases. Germline V CDR1 and CDR2: SQVTM, ANQGSEA. The length of the CDR3 is 12 residues. The ends lost 3 bases at V and 5 bases at J; junction bases unmatched: 3. CDR3 region: CSVEQTGYGYTF. The CDR3 region has the DNA TGCAGCGTTGAGCAGACAGGGTATGGCTACACCTTC. The full variable domain, with the rest looked up from reference TRBV29-1 and TRBJ1-2, is SAVISQKPSRDICQRGTSLTIQCQVDSQVTMMFWYRQQPGQSLTLIATANQGSEATYESGFVIDKFPISRPNLTFSTLTVSNMSPEDSSIYLCSVEQTGYGYTFGSGTRLTVV.

J is TRBJ1-5 and V is TRBV28; D gene uncertain. V was clipped by 5 bases and J by 2 bases, with 7 bases between them. Per germline, CDR1 MDHEN and CDR2 SYDVKM. The CDR3 has 13 amino acids. CDR3 sequence (DNA): TGTGCCAGCAGTCTAACAGGCAATCAGCCCCAGCATTTT. This codes for CASSLTGNQPQHF.